This is a list of T cell receptor beta chains from one sample in a study of blood T cells in healthy people across ages. Using its own MiXCR run on the 5' RACE reads, TCRdb lists one record per CDR3 protein. The sample shows roughly 1,300,000 distinct CDR3 sequences, 59% of them seen only once. Sequencing used blood. The receptors were sampled from a man aged 18-30 years in good health. Both conserved end residues are part of each CDR3. The D gene is left open where the match is weak. A clone size is listed for some rows: how often the clone was seen (once, few, many), or a class if it is expanded.

>few|-|TRBV7-2|TRBJ2-6
CASSKQGFGANVLTF
TGTGCCAGCAGCAAGCAGGGATTTGGGGCCAACGTCCTGACTTTC
>-|-|TRBV20-1|TRBJ2-1
CSARARTSSYNEQFF
TGCAGTGCTAGGGCGCGAACGTCGTCCTACAATGAGCAGTTCTTC
>few|TRBD2|TRBV4-1|TRBJ2-5
CASSQGELAGGPEETQYF
TGCGCCAGCAGCCAAGGGGAACTAGCGGGAGGGCCTGAGGAGACCCAGTACTTC
>few|-|TRBV28|TRBJ2-5
CASSSGQGWETQYF
TGTGCCAGCAGTTCGGGGCAGGGGTGGGAGACCCAGTACTTC
>-|TRBD1|TRBV6-4|TRBJ2-7
CASSSDREPSSYEQYF
TGTGCCAGCAGCTCGGACAGGGAACCCTCTTCCTACGAGCAGTACTTC
>-|-|TRBV24-1|TRBJ2-1
CATGDETYNEQFF
TGTGCCACTGGGGACGAAACCTACAATGAGCAGTTCTTC
>-|-|TRBV4-3|TRBJ2-3
CASSQEGRLPDTQYF
TGCGCCAGCAGCCAAGAAGGCCGTCTACCCGACACGCAGTATTTT
>-|-|TRBV11-2|TRBJ1-4
CASSFIGTNEKLFF
TGTGCCAGCAGCTTCATTGGAACTAATGAAAAACTGTTTTTT
>few|-|TRBV4-2|TRBJ2-2
CASSQDPDSTLYTGELFF
TGTGCCAGCAGCCAAGATCCCGACTCAACTCTTTACACCGGGGAGCTGTTTTTT
>-|TRBD2|TRBV3-1|TRBJ2-5
CASSQGGRVLAGGVGYF
TGTGCCAGCAGCCAAGGTGGTCGTGTGCTGGCGGGAGGGGTAGGGTACTTC
>-|-|TRBV28|TRBJ1-4
CASSHMGRTNEKLFF
TGTGCCAGCAGCCATATGGGGAGAACTAATGAAAAACTGTTTTTT
>few|-|TRBV12-3/TRBV12-4|TRBJ1-4
CASRTFGEKLFF
TGTGCCAGCAGGACATTTGGGGAAAAACTGTTTTTT
>-|TRBD1|TRBV15|TRBJ2-5
CTTSMTGWWEETQYF
TGTACCACCAGCATGACAGGGTGGTGGGAAGAGACCCAGTACTTC
>few|TRBD1|TRBV11-2|TRBJ2-3
CASSLKGAHTDTQYF
TGTGCCAGCAGCTTAAAGGGGGCTCACACAGATACGCAGTATTTT
>-|-|TRBV28|TRBJ1-2
CASAKQLTNYGYTF
TGTGCCAGCGCTAAACAGCTTACTAACTATGGCTACACCTTC
>-|-|TRBV14|TRBJ2-7
CASSQQHLGFHEQYF
TGTGCCAGCAGCCAACAGCACCTGGGGTTCCACGAGCAGTACTTC
>-|-|TRBV5-6|TRBJ2-1
CASSLVGYAYNEQFF
TGTGCCAGCAGCTTGGTAGGGTATGCCTACAATGAGCAGTTCTTC
>few|TRBD2|TRBV20-1|TRBJ2-5
CSAPSGRQTQYF
TGCAGTGCTCCTAGCGGGAGACAGACCCAGTACTTC
>-|-|TRBV4-1|TRBJ2-3
CASSADVRTRRSTDTQYF
TGCGCCAGCAGCGCGGATGTTCGGACCAGAAGGTCCACAGATACGCAGTATTTT
>-|-|TRBV5-8|TRBJ1-1
CASSFSEMDPEAFF
TGTGCCAGCAGCTTTTCAGAAATGGATCCTGAAGCTTTCTTT
>-|TRBD1|TRBV12-3/TRBV12-4|TRBJ1-1
CASSLLGTGEAFF
TGTGCCAGCAGTCTCCTCGGGACAGGGGAAGCTTTCTTT
>few|-|TRBV24-1|TRBJ2-7
CATKNEGLGEQYF
TGTGCCACCAAAAACGAGGGGTTGGGCGAGCAGTACTTC
>few|TRBD1|TRBV10-3|TRBJ2-7
CAIRLNDRAGEQYF
TGTGCCATCAGGTTAAACGACAGGGCAGGCGAGCAGTACTTC
>few|TRBD2|TRBV4-1|TRBJ2-4
CASSQNQASGTPRKQYF
TGCGCCAGCAGCCAAAACCAGGCTAGCGGGACCCCTAGGAAGCAGTACTTC
>few|-|TRBV27|TRBJ2-3
CASSPHLAGRTDTQYF
TGTGCCAGCAGTCCCCACTTGGCGGGTAGGACAGATACGCAGTATTTT
>once|-|TRBV7-2|TRBJ2-5
CASSLVVGPEQYF
TGTGCCAGCAGCTTAGTGGTCGGGCCTGAGCAGTACTTC
>-|-|TRBV6-2/TRBV6-3|TRBJ2-5
CASSYGLPKETQYF
TGTGCCAGCAGTTACGGACTCCCGAAAGAGACCCAGTACTTC
>-|-|TRBV4-2|TRBJ1-1
CASSQDLGVNTEAFF
TGTGCCAGCAGCCAAGATCTGGGGGTTAACACTGAAGCTTTCTTT
>few|TRBD1|TRBV24-1|TRBJ2-3
CATNRGQGDTQYF
TGTGCCACCAACAGAGGACAGGGCGATACGCAGTATTTT
>-|-|TRBV27|TRBJ1-1
CASSTTWEDTEAFF
TGTGCCAGCAGCACGACGTGGGAAGACACTGAAGCTTTCTTT
>-|-|TRBV28|TRBJ2-5
CASSPWQGLAEQYF
TGTGCCAGCAGTCCGTGGCAGGGGTTAGCGGAGCAGTACTTC
>once|TRBD1|TRBV23-1|TRBJ2-3
CASSQRRHRGTSTDTQYF
TGCGCCAGCAGTCAAAGGCGGCACAGGGGCACTAGCACAGATACGCAGTATTTT
>-|-|TRBV12-3/TRBV12-4|TRBJ2-7
CASSWESFSEQYF
TGTGCCAGCAGTTGGGAGAGCTTTAGCGAGCAGTACTTC
>few|TRBD2|TRBV6-5|TRBJ2-1
CASSYSLAGGVLSYNEQFF
TGTGCCAGCAGTTACTCCTTAGCGGGAGGGGTCCTCTCCTACAATGAGCAGTTCTTC
>-|-|TRBV20-1|TRBJ2-7
CSAHTETYNEQYF
TGCAGTGCCCACACCGAGACTTACAATGAGCAGTACTTC
>-|-|TRBV6-6|TRBJ1-5
CASRTDYSNQPQHF
TGTGCCAGCAGGACAGACTATAGCAATCAGCCCCAGCATTTT
>-|-|TRBV5-1|TRBJ2-7
CASSFAIGSYEQYF
TGCGCCAGCAGCTTTGCCATCGGCTCCTACGAGCAGTACTTC
>once|TRBD1|TRBV27|TRBJ1-2
CASSSNRGPSGYTF
TGTGCCAGCAGTAGCAACAGGGGACCCAGTGGCTACACCTTC
>once|-|TRBV3-1|TRBJ2-6
CASSQGDANVLTF
TGTGCCAGCAGCCAGGGGGACGCCAACGTCCTGACTTTC
>-|-|TRBV7-2|TRBJ1-2
CASSKQGMDAGYTF
TGTGCCAGCAGCAAGCAGGGTATGGATGCGGGCTACACCTTC
>-|-|TRBV4-3|TRBJ1-3
CASSQVVSGNTIYF
TGCGCCAGCAGCCAAGTTGTCTCTGGAAACACCATATATTTT
>few|-|TRBV27|TRBJ1-5
CASSQHPDTYSNQPQHF
TGTGCCAGCAGTCAACACCCGGACACTTATAGCAATCAGCCCCAGCATTTT
>many|TRBD1|TRBV2|TRBJ1-2
CASSRQGNYGYTF
TGTGCCAGCAGCCGACAGGGAAACTATGGCTACACCTTC
>-|-|TRBV20-1|TRBJ2-4
CSAREGNKNIQYF
TGCAGTGCTAGAGAGGGGAACAAAAACATTCAGTACTTC
>-|-|TRBV5-5|TRBJ2-7
CASSLGTDISYEQYF
TGTGCCAGCAGCTTGGGTACGGACATCTCCTACGAGCAGTACTTC
>-|-|TRBV12-3/TRBV12-4|TRBJ1-4
CASSSAGNEKLFF
TGTGCCAGCAGTTCAGCGGGGAATGAAAAACTGTTTTTT
>-|-|TRBV3-1|TRBJ1-2
CASSQLITANYGYTF
TGTGCCAGCAGCCAACTAATAACCGCTAACTATGGCTACACCTTC
>-|-|TRBV27|TRBJ2-7
CASTLRDLSYEQYF
TGTGCCAGCACCCTGAGGGACTTATCCTACGAGCAGTACTTC
>once|TRBD2|TRBV10-3|TRBJ2-1
CAIRGTSDEQFF
TGTGCCATCAGGGGGACTAGCGATGAGCAGTTCTTC
>-|-|TRBV6-2/TRBV6-3|TRBJ1-2
CASRALGDYGYTF
TGTGCCAGCAGGGCCCTGGGAGACTATGGCTACACCTTC
>-|-|TRBV20-1|TRBJ1-5
CSAPGRGQPQHF
TGCAGTGCTCCCGGTCGGGGGCAGCCCCAGCATTTT
>-|-|TRBV13|TRBJ1-1
CASTGGEGSEAEAFF
TGTGCCAGCACCGGGGGGGAGGGGAGTGAAGCTGAAGCTTTCTTT
>-|TRBD2|TRBV10-2|TRBJ2-7
CASSPGLAIEQYF
TGCGCCAGCAGTCCGGGACTAGCGATCGAGCAGTACTTC
>-|-|TRBV4-1|TRBJ1-2
CASRQSPQGSEGYGYTF
TGCGCCAGCAGACAGTCTCCCCAGGGAAGTGAGGGTTATGGCTACACCTTC
>-|-|TRBV9|TRBJ2-1
CASSVDGGGTSSYNEQFF
TGTGCCAGCAGCGTAGACGGGGGAGGGACAAGCTCCTACAATGAGCAGTTCTTC